The TCR beta chain described here comes from a study of vaccination effects on CD4 cells after COVID-19. Repertoires were generated with immunoSEQ multiplex PCR, while TCRdb's copy carries only in-frame clones and drops some. The table lists fewer than 60,000 clones, around 84% of them singletons. The sample holds a few counts of this clone. The antigen remains undetermined. Investigators separated out CD4+ T cells once around eleven days of culture had passed. Every participant took two doses of the BNT162b2 or mRNA-1273 vaccine. After removal of 3 bases from V and 4 bases from J, the junction contained 3 bases not matched to a gene. The CDR3 spans 14 residues. Per the germline V gene, CDR1 is MNHNS and CDR2 is SASEGT.

This receptor was identified in a human donor who received a COVID-19 vaccine. The material was CD4+ T cells from PBMCs cultured without peptide, obtained after COVID-19 vaccination. The chain links TRBV6-1 to TRBJ1-1, with TRBD1 identical over 9 bases. Here the CDR3 DNA reads TGTGCCAGCAGTGAGGGGACAGGGTCCACTGAAGCTTTCTTT. Its translation: CASSEGTGSTEAFF.